The clone carrying this T cell receptor beta chain came up a few times. Its matching antigen is unknown. This record belongs to a study of beta chain features in type 1 diabetes. The study, taken as a whole, reports: All four CD4+ subsets of Type 1 diabetes patients contained TCRB CDR3s that were moderately but significantly shorter.

All of the isolated RNA was reverse transcribed, so expressed TCRB transcripts were sequenced. The assay was immunoSEQ multiplex PCR, and TCRdb's table has in-frame clones only and misses some. Of about 70,000 clones detected, just under 50% appear once; the ten largest clones hold around 0.72%. The V end lost 2 bases, the J end lost 3 bases, and 13 bases lay between the germline ends. Germline CDR1 reads MNHEY; CDR2 reads SVGAGI. The CDR3 is 15 amino acids. The gene calls are TRBV6-5 and TRBJ1-2; possibly TRBD1 for D (5 bases). This receptor was taken from a man aged 25 to 40 with type 1 diabetes. The sequenced sample consisted of central memory CD4+ T cells from blood. CDR3 region: CASSYRKGDDYGYTF. CDR3 nucleotide sequence: TGTGCCAGCAGTTACCGCAAAGGGGATGACTATGGCTACACCTTC.